The subject of this entry is one T cell receptor beta chain. The antigen remains undetermined. Axillary draining lymph nodes of breast cancer patients supplied the node samples. TCRdb re-derived calls from the multiplex PCR reads in MiXCR, one entry per CDR3 protein. This sample has 90,000 to 120,000 distinct CDR3 sequences, with 21% found just once. This entry belongs to a study of breast tumors, draining lymph nodes, adjacent tissues. The study's findings and limits: Compared with basal-like, luminal-like tumors shared significantly more repertoire with nontumor tissue. The data were judged consistent with most tumor T cells coming from lymph node and expanding in tumor. The lymph node origin of tumor T cells was framed as consistent with a hypothesis, not demonstrated. Tumor TCR diversity was below lymph nodes but above nontumor tissue.

Trimming pared 3 bases from V and 1 base from J, leaving 13 bases between. CDR1 and CDR2 from the germline V gene are SGHNT and YYREEE (reference sequence). The CDR3 has 15 residues. Sequencing input: axillary lymph node tissue. This rearrangement joins TRBV5-4 to TRBJ1-1; the D gene is possibly TRBD1 (5 bases). The receptor's source is a female donor with breast cancer. Some clones in this sample may be carry-over from other donors' samples. The CDR3 reads CASSWGSGGNTEAFF. The DNA for the CDR3 is TGTGCCAGCAGCTGGGGGTCCGGGGGGAACACTGAAGCTTTCTTT.